This T cell receptor beta chain was sequenced in a study of CD8 T cells in ankylosing spondylitis. Points from the study as a whole: Disease-linked clones displayed a CD8+ phenotype and appeared relatively rarely in peripheral blood. Within ankylosing spondylitis blood, a TCR beta motif made up of seven to nine highly homologous variants appeared to be characteristic. Significant enrichment of disease-linked clones was reported in matched ankylosing spondylitis synovial fluid.

In the case of this clonotype: What it binds is unknown.

Library preparation for TCR beta used quantitative 5'-RACE with molecular barcodes. TCRdb used MiXCR to reprocess the 5' RACE reads, holding one entry per CDR3 protein. The top ten clones hold approximately 30% of a sample with around 130,000 distinct CDR3 sequences, approximately 17% of them seen once. The CDR3 spans 15 residues. The V gene end was trimmed by 6 bases and the J gene end by 5 bases; junction bases not matched to a gene: 8. In germline, CDR1 is SGHVS, CDR2 FQNEAQ. The sample consisted of blood, either unsorted or a sorted T cell fraction (not recorded which). The TCR sequence derives from a male donor with ankylosing spondylitis. The chain couples TRBV7-8 to TRBJ2-1; 9 bases are a match to TRBD2. The CDR3 reads CASSRIAGDNNEQFF. The DNA of the CDR3 is TGTGCCAGCAGTCGGATAGCGGGAGACAACAATGAGCAGTTCTTC.